This TCR beta chain was documented in a study of PD-1 blockade in classical Hodgkin lymphoma. Remarks on this clone: Its matching antigen is unknown.

Stated time point: cycle 4 day 1 (C4D1), after 6 weeks of nivolumab. No patient escaped relapse after autologous stem cell transplantation, and brentuximab vedotin exposure varied. Method: immunoSEQ multiplex PCR; TCRdb's copy keeps in-frame clones and lacks some. The sample has 64,000 or so clones, around nine tenths seen once. Trimming left V 4 bases short and J 8 bases short, with 19 bases between. The V gene's germline CDR1 is SGHRS and CDR2 YFSETQ. This CDR3 is built from 15 residues. Broader study findings: Before treatment, TCR diversity in newly diagnosed patients was reportedly lower than in healthy donors.

Material: peripheral blood mononuclear cells (PBMCs), obtained before the fourth cycle of nivolumab. This receptor was taken from a human donor with classical Hodgkin lymphoma. The chain employs TRBV5-1 and TRBJ2-1; D is perhaps TRBD2 (5 bases). CDR3 region: CASSIGGTGIHEQFF. CDR3 DNA sequence: TGCGCCAGCAGCATCGGAGGAACTGGCATCCATGAGCAGTTCTTC.